This TCR beta chain was recorded in a study of blood T cells in healthy people across ages (dated by TCRdb to between 2015 and 2016). Study-wide context: Template switching captured roughly one uniquely barcoded TCR beta cDNA molecule per two T cells in model experiments. The study measured age-related changes in TCR beta repertoire diversity using deep sequencing normalized with unique cDNA molecular identifiers. The donors were divided into four age groups: young (average around 16 years), middle-aged (about 39), aged (about 56) and long-lived (approximately 74). To avoid experimental bias, donors of different ages were randomly spread across the sequencing lanes. For two donors (one aged 18 to 30 and one aged 80 or older), the study analyzed two additional independent replicas of 1 million unique cDNA reads from the same blood draw. Paper-wide results and their limitations: Bulk unsorted PBMC profiling prevented conclusive comparison of naive and antigen-experienced compartments. The CMV infection status of donors was not known, potentially confounding age-related changes in expanded clonotypes. The percentage of naive T cells measured by flow cytometry correlated strongly with observed TCR beta diversity. As age increased, observed TCR beta diversity per million T cells dropped in a roughly linear way, and a significant reduction was already evident by age 40. Compared with the aged group, the long-lived group had more naive CD4+ T cells, fewer expanded clones and increased TCR diversity, a pattern suggesting age selection. Estimates of total diversity based on one million sequenced T cells were considered lower bounds and underestimates.

With regard to this clonotype: This clone's antigen is unknown. No much larger clonotype is one base removed from it; base qualities were not supplied.

Systemically healthy Caucasian individuals from Russia, 35 to 50 in total and aged about 6 to 100 years, were included as donors. Around 10 milliliters of peripheral blood were drawn from each donor into EDTA-treated Vacutainer tubes. Ficoll-Paque density-gradient centrifugation was used to isolate PBMCs, with at least 7 million per sample. Trizol reagent was used to extract total RNA from the PBMCs, yielding at least 5.5 micrograms per sample. The percentages of naive CD45RAhigh/CD27high T cells were determined by flow cytometry on a PBMC aliquot from every donor. Preparation of the library involved 5' RACE. Reads for this sample came from an Illumina HiSeq 2500. The second PCR ran for roughly 7 to 12 cycles and used a J-beta primer mix along with a sample-barcoded 5' primer. A unique molecular identifier was introduced onto each TCR beta cDNA molecule by a template-switch 5' adaptor carrying 12 random nucleotides. At least 2.5 million CDR3-containing paired-end reads were obtained from each sample. First-strand cDNA synthesis was performed from all RNA using the Mint cDNA synthesis kit, with priming by a TRBC-specific oligonucleotide. Following uracil-DNA glycosylase treatment, a first 18-cycle PCR with universal primers M1SS and BC2_uni_R was performed on all cDNA. The study's own analysis went as follows. Each sample was normalized by randomly selecting 1 million high-quality reads, each carrying a distinct molecular identifier. Reads sharing molecular identifiers were discarded rather than binned into consensus sequences. MiTCR, with a Q25 quality threshold and the strictest error-elimination algorithm, was used for CDR3 identification, clonotype clustering and error correction. A nonparametric unseen species model with Euler transformation was used to estimate a lower bound on total TCR beta diversity. TCRdb passed the public sequencing reads through fastp at Q25 and MiXCR, retaining productive beta sequences. Entries that share a CDR3 protein sequence are merged under the most common genes and DNA. The V and J calls were not made by the authors but by TCRdb's processing. This sample holds about 580,000 distinct CDR3 sequences; around half were observed only once. In total, the top ten clones hold approximately 23% of the sample.

Sequenced sample: blood. The sequence derives from a man aged 80 or over in good health.

The CDR3: CATQPGDSGANVLTF. The nucleotide sequence reads as follows: TGTGCCACCCAGCCGGGAGATTCTGGGGCCAACGTCCTGACTTTC. The rearranged segments are TRBV24-1 and TRBJ2-6; TRBD2 might be the D gene, on 6 matching bases. Inclusive of the bounding cysteine and phenylalanine, the CDR3 is 15 residues long. Of the read, only the CDR3 DNA is kept; its 45 bases are in frame from base 1. V is clipped by 9 bases and J by 1 base, and the sequence between their germline boundaries is 12 bases long. CDR1 and CDR2 were assigned from the germline V gene as KGHDR and SFDVKD.